This entry describes one TCR beta chain. Deletions cut 6 bases from V and 3 bases from J, with 11 bases between. CDR1 and CDR2 (germline): MDHEN, SYDVKM. The CDR3 runs to 13 residues. The sample belongs to a study of OX40 agonist ivuxolimab in advanced cancers. Study as a whole: Averaging approximately 60 years in age, with a range of roughly 20 to 90, the cohort was more than 75% male.

Assay used: immunoSEQ multiplex PCR; TCRdb lists only in-frame clones, some missing. The top ten hold over 40% of the sample, which has 38,000 or so clones, roughly nine tenths seen once. This specimen was CD4+ or CD8+ T cells sorted from blood, taken in a trial of the OX40 agonist ivuxolimab. This sequence was found in an adult with an advanced solid tumor such as melanoma, head and neck, liver or kidney cancer. V is TRBV28 and J is TRBJ1-1; TRBD1 might be the D (6 bases). The CDR3 bases are TGTGCCAGCAGAATACAGGGTGACACTGAAGCTTTCTTT. It yields the protein CASRIQGDTEAFF.